Reported below is one T cell receptor beta chain. The sample is drawn from a study of blood T cell repertoires in COVID-19. Study overall: The samples span acute and convalescent COVID-19 from the United States, Italy and Spain.

In the original processing: Researchers report that nucleated cell counts were estimated from reference gene primer amplification. The method was immunoSEQ multiplex PCR; TCRdb's version includes in-frame clones alone and lacks a portion of them. V, J and clone size derive from that table, while D and trimming were established from the DNA sequence. The repertoire holds nearly 95,000 clones, more than 75% seen once, with 7.4% in the top ten. This CDR3 has 12 residues. Germline V CDR1 and CDR2: WSHSY, SAAADI. The ends were cut back, 6 bases at V and 0 bases at J, with 5 bases in the middle. The V call is TRBV10-2, the J call TRBJ1-1; D uncertain. The receptor's source is a human donor with acute or convalescent COVID-19. The donor label of this sample is uncertain. The sample was peripheral blood. DNA of the CDR3: TGCGCCAGCAGCGGTGTGAACACTGAAGCTTTCTTT. This translates into CASSGVNTEAFF.